The 13 T cell receptor beta chains given below trace back to one sample, sequenced in a study of shared clonotypes between healthy human individuals. The data were produced by immunoSEQ multiplex PCR, yet TCRdb's version contains in-frame clones alone and is incomplete. The sample consists of more than 400,000 clones, 95% to 97% of them appearing once. Material for sequencing was naive CD4+ T cells sorted from blood. This sample's subset: CD45RA+ positively selected. The receptors derive from a woman aged 30 to 39 in good health.

In DNA, the CDR3 is TGTGCCAGCACCCTAAGCGGGAGGGCCGCAGATACGCAGTATTTT. It yields the protein CASTLSGRAADTQYF. The chain links TRBV28 to TRBJ2-3, with TRBD2 matching over 10 bases. This CDR3 is built from 15 residues. The ends lost 7 bases at V and 4 bases at J; junction bases unmatched: 8. Germline loops: CDR1 MDHEN, CDR2 SYDVKM.

A single count supports this clone. This chain links TRBV6-1 with TRBJ2-5; 11 nucleotides line up with TRBD2. J was trimmed by 5 bases and V by 2 bases; bases with no gene match: 16. From germline, CDR1 is MNHNS and CDR2 SASEGT. The CDR3 loop spans 19 amino acids. CDR3 DNA sequence: TGTGCCAGCAGTGAATCGCAGGGCGGTAGCGGGAGGGCTTGGGAGACCCAGTACTTC. Its translation is CASSESQGGSGRAWETQYF.

The V and J genes are TRBV2 and TRBJ2-2; no firm D call. The CDR3 is 15 amino acids. Trimming removed 4 bases from V and 5 bases from J, with 14 bases in between. Germline V gene lookup returns CDR1 SNHLY and CDR2 FYNNEI. The chain's CDR3 is CASSGTSPRTGELFF. Here the CDR3 DNA reads TGTGCCAGCAGTGGAACATCCCCTAGGACCGGGGAGCTGTTTTTT.

The V and J genes are TRBV29-1 and TRBJ1-2, with unresolved D. Germline V gene lookup returns CDR1 SQVTM and CDR2 ANQGSEA. The CDR3 sequence is 16 residues long. Trimming took 2 bases from V and 0 from J, leaving 16 bases between them. CDR3: CSVESGPGRANYGYTF. The CDR3 coding sequence is TGCAGCGTTGAATCAGGTCCCGGACGGGCTAACTATGGCTACACCTTC.

The rearrangement joins TRBV19 to TRBJ1-2, with 8 bases matching TRBD1. V dropped 5 bases and J dropped 3; count of bases not matched to a gene: 14. The CDR3 sequence is 17 residues long. CDR1 and CDR2 (germline): LNHDA, SQIVND (reference sequence). The CDR3 reads CASSFPDRVELDYGYTF. The CDR3 DNA is TGTGCCAGTAGTTTTCCGGACAGGGTAGAATTGGACTATGGCTACACCTTC.

Only one count was recorded for this clone. This chain joins TRBV7-2 and TRBJ1-4; 12 bases agree with TRBD1. Germline V gives CDR1 SGHTA, CDR2 FQGNSA. The CDR3 has 14 residues. V was clipped by 5 bases and J by 8 bases; unmatched bases: 3. The CDR3 DNA reads TGTGCCAGCAGCCGGGGACAGGGGGCAGAAAAACTGTTTTTT. Encoded protein: CASSRGQGAEKLFF.

This chain connects TRBV28 to TRBJ1-2, with TRBD1 matching over 9 bases. In germline, CDR1 is MDHEN, CDR2 SYDVKM. Trimming removed 4 bases from V and 8 bases from J; junction bases left unmatched: 11. The CDR3 sequence is 15 residues long. The CDR3 region is CASSSTGQGIGGYTF. The DNA for the CDR3 is TGTGCCAGCAGTTCGACCGGACAGGGGATTGGGGGCTACACCTTC.

The chain employs TRBV10-1 and TRBJ2-7; 9 bases are shared with TRBD2. CDR3 size: 15 residues. The V gene end was trimmed by 6 bases and the J gene end by 2 bases; junction bases not matched to a gene: 8. CDR1 is WNHNN and CDR2 is SYGVQD in the germline V gene (reference sequence). This CDR3 reads CASRERTSETYEQYF. CDR3 nucleotide sequence: TGCGCCAGCAGGGAGAGGACTAGCGAAACCTACGAGCAGTACTTC.

The V call is TRBV11-2, the J call TRBJ2-7; tentative D call: TRBD1 (6 bases). This CDR3 region has 14 residues. The germline gives CDR1 SGHAT, CDR2 FQNNGV. Deletions cut 0 bases from V and 9 bases from J, with 15 bases between. CDR3 loop: CASSLDLSRTVQYF. The CDR3 DNA is TGTGCCAGCAGCTTAGATCTCTCGAGGACAGTGCAGTACTTC.

The chain is built from TRBV4-1 and TRBJ2-2; possibly TRBD1 for D (6 bases). Germline V gives CDR1 MGHRA, CDR2 YSYEKL. There are 17 residues in the CDR3. With 4 bases removed from V and 1 base from J, the gap between germline ends came to 16 bases. Here the CDR3 reads CASSPDRSRKNTGELFF. The CDR3 DNA reads TGCGCCAGCAGCCCCGACAGGTCTAGAAAGAACACCGGGGAGCTGTTTTTT.

As to this clone: Different DNA sequences within this sample yield the same CDR3. V is TRBV27 and J is TRBJ2-3; D is ambiguous. CDR1 MNHEY and CDR2 SMNVEV come from the germline V gene (reference sequence). This CDR3 spans 13 amino acids. Trimming shortened V by 0 bases and J by 4 bases, and 5 bases separated the two germline ends. The CDR3 region has the DNA TGTGCCAGCAGTTTATCGAGAGCAGATACGCAGTATTTT. This translates into CASSLSRADTQYF.

Points on this clone: This sample includes further DNA sequences coding for the same CDR3. The V and J genes are TRBV19 and TRBJ2-7, with TRBD1 as a possible D gene (5 bases). CDR1 and CDR2 (germline): LNHDA, SQIVND (reference sequence). Trimming shortened V by 3 bases and J by 3 bases, and 9 bases separated the two germline ends. This CDR3 is built from 13 residues. DNA for the CDR3: TGTGCCAGTAGTATTGGTCAGGGCTACGAGCAGTACTTC. It is translated as CASSIGQGYEQYF.

The chain joins TRBV28 to TRBJ2-1; 7 bases are a match to TRBD2. The CDR3 has 16 residues. Germline V gene data show CDR1 as MDHEN and CDR2 as SYDVKM. V gave up 5 bases and J gave up 9 bases; unmatched junction bases: 16. This CDR3 is CASSTSELAGDGEQFF. As DNA, the CDR3 is TGTGCCAGCAGTACCTCGGAGTTGGCGGGAGACGGTGAGCAGTTCTTC. The full variable domain, its missing parts supplied by reference TRBV28 and TRBJ2-1, is DVKVTQSSRYLVKRTGEKVFLECVQDMDHENMFWYRQDPGLGLRLIYFSYDVKMKEKGDIPEGYSVSREKKERFSLILESASTNQTSMYLCASSTSELAGDGEQFFGPGTRLTVL.